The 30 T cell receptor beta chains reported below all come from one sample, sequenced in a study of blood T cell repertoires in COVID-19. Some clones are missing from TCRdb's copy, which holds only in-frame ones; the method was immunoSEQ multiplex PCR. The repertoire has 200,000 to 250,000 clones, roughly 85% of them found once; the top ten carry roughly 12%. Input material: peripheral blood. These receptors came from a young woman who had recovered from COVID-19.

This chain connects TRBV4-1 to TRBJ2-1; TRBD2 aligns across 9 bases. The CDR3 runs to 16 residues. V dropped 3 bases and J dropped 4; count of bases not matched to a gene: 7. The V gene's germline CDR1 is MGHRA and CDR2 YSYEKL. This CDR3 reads CASSQWAGGSYNEQFF. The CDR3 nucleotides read TGCGCCAGCAGCCAGTGGGCGGGAGGGAGTTACAATGAGCAGTTCTTC.

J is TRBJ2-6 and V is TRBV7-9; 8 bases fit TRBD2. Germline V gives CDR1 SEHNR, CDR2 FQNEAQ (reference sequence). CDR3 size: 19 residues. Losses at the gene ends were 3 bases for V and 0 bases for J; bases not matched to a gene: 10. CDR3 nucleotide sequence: TGTGCCAGCAGCTTTCGAGGACTAGCTCTCGTCTCTGGGGCCAACGTCCTGACTTTC. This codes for CASSFRGLALVSGANVLTF. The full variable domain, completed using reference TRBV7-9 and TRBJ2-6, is DTGVSQNPRHKITKRGQNVTFRCDPISEHNRLYWYRQTLGQGPEFLTYFQNEAQLEKSRLLSDRFSAERPKGSFSTLEIQRTEQGDSAMYLCASSFRGLALVSGANVLTFGAGSRLTVL.

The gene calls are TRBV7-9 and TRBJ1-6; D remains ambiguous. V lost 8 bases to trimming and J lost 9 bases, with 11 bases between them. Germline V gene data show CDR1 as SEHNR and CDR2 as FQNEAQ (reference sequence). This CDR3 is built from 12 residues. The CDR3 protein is CASGRARSPLHF. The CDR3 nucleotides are TGTGCCAGCGGGAGGGCTCGTTCACCCCTCCACTTT.

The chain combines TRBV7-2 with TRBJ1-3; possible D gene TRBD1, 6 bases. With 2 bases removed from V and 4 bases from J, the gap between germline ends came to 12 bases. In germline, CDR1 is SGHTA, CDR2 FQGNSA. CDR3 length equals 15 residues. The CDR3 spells CASSLTGHTGNTIYF. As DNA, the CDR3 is TGTGCCAGCAGCTTAACAGGGCATACAGGAAACACCATATATTTT. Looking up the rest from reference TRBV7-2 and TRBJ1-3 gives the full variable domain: GAGVSQSPSNKVTEKGKDVELRCDPISGHTALYWYRQSLGQGLEFLIYFQGNSAPDKSGLPSDRFSAERTGGSVSTLTIQRTQQEDSAVYLCASSLTGHTGNTIYFGEGSWLTVV.

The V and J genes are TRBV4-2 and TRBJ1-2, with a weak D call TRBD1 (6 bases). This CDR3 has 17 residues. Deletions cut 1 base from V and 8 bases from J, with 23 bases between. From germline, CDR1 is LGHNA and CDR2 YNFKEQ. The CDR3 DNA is TGTGCCAGCAGCCAAGCTTCTTCGACAGGCTTAATTGAGGGCTACACCTTC. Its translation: CASSQASSTGLIEGYTF.

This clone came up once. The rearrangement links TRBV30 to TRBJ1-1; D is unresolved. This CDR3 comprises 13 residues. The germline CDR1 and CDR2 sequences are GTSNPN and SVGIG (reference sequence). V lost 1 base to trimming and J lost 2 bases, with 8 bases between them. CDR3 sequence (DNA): TGTGCCTGGAGTGGTGGCCCAAACACTGAAGCTTTCTTT. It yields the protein CAWSGGPNTEAFF.

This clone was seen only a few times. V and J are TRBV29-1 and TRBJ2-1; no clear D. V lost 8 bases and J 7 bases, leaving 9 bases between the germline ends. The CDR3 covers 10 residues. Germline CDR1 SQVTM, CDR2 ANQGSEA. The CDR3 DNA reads TGCAGCTTCCAGGTAAATGAGCAGTTCTTC. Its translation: CSFQVNEQFF.

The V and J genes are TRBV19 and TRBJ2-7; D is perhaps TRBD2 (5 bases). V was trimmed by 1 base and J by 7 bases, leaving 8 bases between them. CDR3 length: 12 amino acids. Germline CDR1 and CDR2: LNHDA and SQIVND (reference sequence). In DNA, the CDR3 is TGTGCCAGTAGTATAGGCGGCGGGGAGCAGTACTTC. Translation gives CASSIGGGEQYF.

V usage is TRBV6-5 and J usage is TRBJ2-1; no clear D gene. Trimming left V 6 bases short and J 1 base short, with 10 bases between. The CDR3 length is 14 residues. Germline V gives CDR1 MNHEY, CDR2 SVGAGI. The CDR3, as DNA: TGTGCCAGCAGGGAGATTGGGTCCTACAATGAGCAGTTCTTC. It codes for CASREIGSYNEQFF.

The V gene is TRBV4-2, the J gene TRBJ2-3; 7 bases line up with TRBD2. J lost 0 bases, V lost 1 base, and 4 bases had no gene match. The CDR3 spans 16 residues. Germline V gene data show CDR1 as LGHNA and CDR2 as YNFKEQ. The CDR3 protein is CASSQGDYLSTDTQYF. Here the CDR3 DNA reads TGTGCCAGCAGCCAAGGGGACTATTTGAGCACAGATACGCAGTATTTT.

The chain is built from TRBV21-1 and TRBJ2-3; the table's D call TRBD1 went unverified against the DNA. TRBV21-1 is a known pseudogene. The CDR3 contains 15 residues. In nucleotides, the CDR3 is TGTGCCAGCAGCAACCGACAGGGGGCCCCAGATACGCAGTATTTT. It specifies CASSNRQGAPDTQYF.

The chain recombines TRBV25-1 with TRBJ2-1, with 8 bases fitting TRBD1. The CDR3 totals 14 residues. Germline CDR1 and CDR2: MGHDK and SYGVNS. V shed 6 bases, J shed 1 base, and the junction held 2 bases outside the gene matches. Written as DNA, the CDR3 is TGTGCCAGCAGCCGGACAGGGTCCTACAATGAGCAGTTCTTC. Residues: CASSRTGSYNEQFF.

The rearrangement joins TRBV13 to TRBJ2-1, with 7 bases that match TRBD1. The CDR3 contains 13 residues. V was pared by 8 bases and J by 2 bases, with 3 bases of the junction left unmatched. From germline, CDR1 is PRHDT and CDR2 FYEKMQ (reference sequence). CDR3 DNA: TGTGCCAGCGACAGGGCAACCTACAATGAGCAGTTCTTC. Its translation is CASDRATYNEQFF.

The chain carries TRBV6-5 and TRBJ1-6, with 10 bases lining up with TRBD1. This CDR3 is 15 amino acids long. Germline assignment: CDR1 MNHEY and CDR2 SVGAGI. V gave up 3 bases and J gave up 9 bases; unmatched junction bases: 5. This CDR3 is CASSYRGQGPSPLHF. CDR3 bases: TGTGCCAGCAGTTATCGGGGACAGGGGCCTTCACCCCTCCACTTT.

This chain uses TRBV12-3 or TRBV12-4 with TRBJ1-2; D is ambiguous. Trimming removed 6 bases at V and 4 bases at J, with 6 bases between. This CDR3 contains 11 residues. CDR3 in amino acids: CASREIYGYTF. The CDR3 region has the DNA TGTGCCAGCAGAGAGATCTATGGCTACACCTTC.

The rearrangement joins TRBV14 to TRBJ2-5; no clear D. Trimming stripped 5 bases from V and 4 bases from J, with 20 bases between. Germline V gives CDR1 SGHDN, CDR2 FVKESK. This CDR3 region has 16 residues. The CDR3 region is CASSATGLQLGETQYF. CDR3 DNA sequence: TGTGCCAGCAGCGCCACGGGTCTACAATTGGGAGAGACCCAGTACTTC.

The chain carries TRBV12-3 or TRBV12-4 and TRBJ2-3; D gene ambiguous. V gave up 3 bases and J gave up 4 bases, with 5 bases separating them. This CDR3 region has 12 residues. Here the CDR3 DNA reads TGTGCCAGCAGTTTTAGTCCAGATACGCAGTATTTT. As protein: CASSFSPDTQYF.

This CDR3 is CASSPGGHYGYTF. The CDR3 bases are TGTGCCAGCTCACCGGGAGGGCACTATGGCTACACCTTC. The J gene is TRBJ1-2, the V gene TRBV18; D gene ambiguous. The germline V gene encodes CDR1 KGHSH and CDR2 LQKENI. Trimming shortened V by 3 bases and J by 3 bases, and 8 bases separated the two germline ends. The CDR3 loop spans 13 amino acids.

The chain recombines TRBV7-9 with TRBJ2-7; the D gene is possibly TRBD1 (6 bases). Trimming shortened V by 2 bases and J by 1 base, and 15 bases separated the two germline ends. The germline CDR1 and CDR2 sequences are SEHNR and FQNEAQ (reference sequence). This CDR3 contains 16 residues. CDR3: CASSLIPGDPSYEQYF. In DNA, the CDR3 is TGTGCCAGCAGCTTAATTCCAGGGGATCCATCCTACGAGCAGTACTTC.

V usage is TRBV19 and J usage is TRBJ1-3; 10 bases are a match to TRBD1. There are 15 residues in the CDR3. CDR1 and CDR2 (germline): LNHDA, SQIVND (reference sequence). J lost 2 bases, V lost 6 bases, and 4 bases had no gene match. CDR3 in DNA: TGTGCCAGTAGGTCGACAGGGGGCACTGGAAACACCATATATTTT. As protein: CASRSTGGTGNTIYF.

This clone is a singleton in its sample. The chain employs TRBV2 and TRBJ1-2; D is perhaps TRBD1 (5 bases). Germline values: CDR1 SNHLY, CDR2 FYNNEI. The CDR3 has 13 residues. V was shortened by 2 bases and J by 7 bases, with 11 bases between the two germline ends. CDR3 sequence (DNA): TGTGCCAGCAGTGAATCTCCGGGGGGTGGCTACACCTTC. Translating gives CASSESPGGGYTF.

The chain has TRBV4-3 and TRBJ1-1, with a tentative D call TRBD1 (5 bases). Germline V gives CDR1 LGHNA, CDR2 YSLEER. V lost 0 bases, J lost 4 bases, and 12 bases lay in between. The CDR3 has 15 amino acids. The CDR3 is CASSQEGGRGTEAFF. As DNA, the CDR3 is TGCGCCAGCAGCCAAGAAGGCGGAAGGGGCACTGAAGCTTTCTTT.

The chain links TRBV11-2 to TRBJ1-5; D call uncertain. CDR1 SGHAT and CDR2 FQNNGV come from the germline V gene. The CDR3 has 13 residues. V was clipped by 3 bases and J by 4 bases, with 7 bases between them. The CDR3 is CASSLGQNQPQHF. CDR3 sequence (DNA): TGTGCCAGCAGCTTGGGCCAAAATCAGCCCCAGCATTTT.

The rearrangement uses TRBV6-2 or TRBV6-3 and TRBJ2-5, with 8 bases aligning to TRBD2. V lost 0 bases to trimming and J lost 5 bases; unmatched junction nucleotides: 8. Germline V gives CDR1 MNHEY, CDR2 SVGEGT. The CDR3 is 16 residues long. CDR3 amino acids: CASSYSPSGSWETQYF. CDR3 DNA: TGTGCCAGCAGTTACTCTCCGAGCGGGAGTTGGGAGACCCAGTACTTC.

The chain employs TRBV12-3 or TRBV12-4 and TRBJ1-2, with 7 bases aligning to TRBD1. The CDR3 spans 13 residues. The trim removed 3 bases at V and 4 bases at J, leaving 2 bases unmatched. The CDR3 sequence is CASSFGTVYGYTF. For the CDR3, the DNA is TGTGCCAGCAGTTTCGGGACAGTCTATGGCTACACCTTC.

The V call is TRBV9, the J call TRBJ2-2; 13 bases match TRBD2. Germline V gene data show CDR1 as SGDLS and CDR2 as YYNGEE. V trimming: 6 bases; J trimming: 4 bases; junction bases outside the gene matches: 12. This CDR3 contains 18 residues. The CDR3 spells CASTPGTSGTHGTGELFF. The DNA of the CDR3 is TGTGCCAGCACCCCCGGGACTAGCGGGACCCATGGCACCGGGGAGCTGTTTTTT.

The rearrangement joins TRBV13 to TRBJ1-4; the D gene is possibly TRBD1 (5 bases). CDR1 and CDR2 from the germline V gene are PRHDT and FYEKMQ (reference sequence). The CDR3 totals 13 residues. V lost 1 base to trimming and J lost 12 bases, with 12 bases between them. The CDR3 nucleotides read TGTGCCAGCAGCTTAGTAACAGGCGGTGAACTGTTTTTT. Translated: CASSLVTGGELFF.

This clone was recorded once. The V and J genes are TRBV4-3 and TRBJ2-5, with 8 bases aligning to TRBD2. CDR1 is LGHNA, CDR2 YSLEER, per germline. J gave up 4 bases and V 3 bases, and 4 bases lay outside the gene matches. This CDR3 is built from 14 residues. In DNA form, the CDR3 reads TGCGCCAGCAGCCACCCCGGGGGGGGAGAGACCCAGTACTTC. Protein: CASSHPGGGETQYF.

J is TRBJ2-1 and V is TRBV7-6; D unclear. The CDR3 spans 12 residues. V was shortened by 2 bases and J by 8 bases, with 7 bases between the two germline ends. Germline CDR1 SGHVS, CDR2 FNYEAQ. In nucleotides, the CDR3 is TGTGCCAGCAGCTTAACCGTAGATGAGCAGTTCTTC. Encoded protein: CASSLTVDEQFF.

DNA for the CDR3: TGTGCCAGCAGCGTAGGGGGAGCTAGCGACCACTCCTACGAGCAGTACTTC. Amino acids: CASSVGGASDHSYEQYF. The V and J genes are TRBV9 and TRBJ2-7; TRBD2 is a possible D gene (6 bases). Germline V gene sequence: CDR1 SGDLS, CDR2 YYNGEE. CDR3 size: 17 residues. V lost 0 bases to trimming and J lost 0 bases, with 16 bases between them.